These 13 T cell receptor beta chains were all obtained from the same sample, sequenced in a study of technical replicates of blood from four donors. Profiling relied on immunoSEQ multiplex PCR, and the TCRdb table lists in-frame clones only, not all of them. Altogether approximately 50,000 clones are present, around 84% being singletons, with the ten largest covering roughly 5.8%. The sequenced sample was PBMCs. The receptor source for this set is a human donor in good health. Some clones in this sample may be carry-over from other donors' samples.

The V and J genes are TRBV27 and TRBJ2-7, with D perhaps TRBD2 (6 bases). Looked up from germline, CDR1 is MNHEY and CDR2 is SMNVEV (reference sequence). V was cut by 4 bases and J by 2 bases, with 15 bases left in between. The CDR3 consists of 15 residues. The CDR3 is CASSSEGPETYEQYF. The CDR3 DNA sequence: TGTGCCAGCAGTTCGGAGGGACCAGAAACCTACGAGCAGTACTTC.

This clone appeared a single time. The J gene is TRBJ2-6, the V gene TRBV4-3; D unclear. This CDR3 has 15 residues. Trimming cost V 2 bases and J 2 bases, with 7 bases left between them. The germline CDR1 and CDR2 sequences are LGHNA and YSLEER. CDR3 loop: CASSQQVTGANVLTF. The CDR3 DNA sequence: TGCGCCAGCAGCCAACAGGTCACTGGGGCCAACGTCCTGACTTTC.

This clone was seen just once. The genes are TRBV6-1 and TRBJ2-3; 8 nucleotides line up with TRBD1. Germline CDR1 reads MNHNS; CDR2 reads SASEGT. After removal of 5 bases from V and 4 bases from J, the junction contained 2 bases not matched to a gene. CDR3 size: 13 residues. The chain's CDR3 is CASSMDRADTQYF. The CDR3 DNA reads as TGTGCCAGCAGTATGGACAGGGCAGATACGCAGTATTTT.

The V gene is TRBV19, the J gene TRBJ2-1; 13 bases are a match to TRBD2. The germline gives CDR1 LNHDA, CDR2 SQIVND (reference sequence). CDR3 length: 16 residues. J gave up 7 bases and V 8 bases, and 11 bases lay outside the gene matches. Here the CDR3 reads CASHRGTSGKGNEQFF. In nucleotides, the CDR3 is TGTGCCAGTCACCGCGGGACTAGCGGGAAGGGGAATGAGCAGTTCTTC.

The chain is built from TRBV4-2 and TRBJ1-4; unclear D gene. Germline V gene data show CDR1 as LGHNA and CDR2 as YNFKEQ. The length of the CDR3 is 15 residues. The ends were cut back, 2 bases at V and 8 bases at J, with 15 bases in the middle. This CDR3 is CASSQSEGYGEKLFF. The CDR3 region has the DNA TGTGCCAGCAGCCAATCGGAGGGATACGGGGAAAAACTGTTTTTT.

The chain combines TRBV5-1 with TRBJ2-4; D is perhaps TRBD2 (5 bases). V was trimmed by 2 bases and J by 2 bases, leaving 11 bases between them. CDR3 length equals 15 residues. Germline V gene data show CDR1 as SGHRS and CDR2 as YFSETQ. In DNA form, the CDR3 reads TGCGCCAGCAGCTTAGCGGCCCTACCCAAAAACATTCAGTACTTC. Its protein product is CASSLAALPKNIQYF.

This sequence joins TRBV19 and TRBJ2-7; a possible D gene is TRBD2 (5 bases). V lost 6 bases and J lost 3, with 12 bases in between. The CDR3 is 13 amino acids. Per the germline V gene, CDR1 is LNHDA and CDR2 is SQIVND (reference sequence). The CDR3, as DNA: TGTGCCAGTAGCCTCGGACTGCACTACGAGCAGTACTTC. Translating it yields CASSLGLHYEQYF.

This chain links TRBV6-5 with TRBJ2-1; the D gene is possibly TRBD2 (6 bases). Germline CDR1 and CDR2: MNHEY and SVGAGI. The CDR3 loop spans 14 amino acids. The V and J ends lost 5 bases and 3 bases respectively, with 11 bases between them. CDR3 coding DNA: TGTGCCAGCAGTAAGGGAGGTAGCTACAATGAGCAGTTCTTC. The encoded protein is CASSKGGSYNEQFF.

The chain joins TRBV19 to TRBJ1-2; 10 bases align to TRBD1. CDR1 is LNHDA, CDR2 SQIVND, per germline (reference sequence). V dropped 7 bases and J dropped 7; count of bases not matched to a gene: 6. This CDR3 region has 13 residues. The CDR3 DNA reads as TGTGCCAGTACCCCGGGACAGGGGATTGGCTACACCTTC. It translates to CASTPGQGIGYTF.

This clone was counted once. The CDR3 DNA is TGTGCCTCAAGTCTAGCGGGAGGGCTCGACGAGCAGTACTTC. Translation: CASSLAGGLDEQYF. The chain joins TRBV6-5 to TRBJ2-7; TRBD2 aligns across 12 bases. Germline values: CDR1 MNHEY, CDR2 SVGAGI. V lost 11 bases to trimming and J lost 5 bases; unmatched junction nucleotides: 10. The CDR3 has 14 residues.

The chain employs TRBV7-3 and TRBJ2-1; 10 bases match TRBD2. CDR1 is SGHTA and CDR2 is FQGTGA in the germline V gene. This CDR3 is 16 amino acids long. The V gene end was trimmed by 5 bases and the J gene end by 3 bases; junction bases not matched to a gene: 7. CDR3: CASSPRTSGHYNEQFF. The CDR3 DNA follows: TGTGCCAGCAGCCCTCGGACTAGCGGACACTACAATGAGCAGTTCTTC.

This chain uses TRBV4-3 with TRBJ2-3; 9 bases align to TRBD2. Germline lookup yields CDR1 LGHNA and CDR2 YSLEER. CDR3 length: 16 residues. The ends lost 0 bases at V and 4 bases at J; junction bases unmatched: 5. The CDR3 DNA reads as TGCGCCAGCAGCCAAGATCGGAGCGGGAGGTCAGATACGCAGTATTTT. As protein: CASSQDRSGRSDTQYF.

V gene TRBV7-9 combines with J gene TRBJ1-2; weak D call: TRBD1 (6 bases). The germline V gene encodes CDR1 SEHNR and CDR2 FQNEAQ (reference sequence). The CDR3 totals 14 residues. The V end lost 4 bases, the J end lost 4 bases, and 13 bases lay between the germline ends. CDR3 coding DNA: TGTGCCAGCAGCTCAGGACAGAGGGTCTATGGCTACACCTTC. It codes for CASSSGQRVYGYTF.